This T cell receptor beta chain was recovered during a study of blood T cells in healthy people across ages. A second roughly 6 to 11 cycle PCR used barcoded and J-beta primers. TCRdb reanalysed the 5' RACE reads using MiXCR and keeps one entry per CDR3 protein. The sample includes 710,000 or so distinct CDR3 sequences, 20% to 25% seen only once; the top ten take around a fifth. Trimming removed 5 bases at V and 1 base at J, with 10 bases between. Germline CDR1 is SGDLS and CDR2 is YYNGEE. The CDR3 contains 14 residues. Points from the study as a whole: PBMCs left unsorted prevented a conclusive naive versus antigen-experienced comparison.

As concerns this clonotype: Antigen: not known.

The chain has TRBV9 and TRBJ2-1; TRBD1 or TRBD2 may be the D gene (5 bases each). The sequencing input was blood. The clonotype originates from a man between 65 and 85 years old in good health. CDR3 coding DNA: TGTGCCAGCAGTCCCGGGACGTCCTACAATGAGCAGTTCTTC. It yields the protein CASSPGTSYNEQFF.